The clone carrying this T cell receptor (beta chain) appeared a single time. These data originate in a study of blood T cell repertoires in COVID-19. Study-wide background: COVID-19 samples, acute and convalescent, were from the United States, Italy and Spain. Sample material is recorded as cDNA or gDNA derived from T cells, B-cell-depleted T cells, or PBMCs.

V was cut by 1 base and J by 0 bases, with 10 bases left in between. The V gene's germline CDR1 is SGHTA and CDR2 FQGNSA. This CDR3 contains 16 residues. As originally analysed: By means of reference gene primer amplification, nucleated cell counts were estimated. The assay was immunoSEQ multiplex PCR, and TCRdb's table has in-frame clones only and misses some. That table is the source of V, J and clone size, and D and trimming were worked out from the DNA. The sample comprises tens of thousands of clones, about 91% of which are singletons, and approximately 2.3% rests with the top ten. Sequencing was performed on peripheral blood. The V and J genes are TRBV7-2 and TRBJ1-3; tentatively, D is TRBD1 (5 bases). This receptor was obtained from a man aged 55 to 70 with acute or convalescent COVID-19. CDR3 DNA sequence: TGTGCCAGCAGCTTAGTCTCGGGACTCTCTGGAAACACCATATATTTT. This encodes CASSLVSGLSGNTIYF. Complete variable domain (other parts from reference TRBV7-2 and TRBJ1-3): GAGVSQSPSNKVTEKGKDVELRCDPISGHTALYWYRQSLGQGLEFLIYFQGNSAPDKSGLPSDRFSAERTGGSVSTLTIQRTQQEDSAVYLCASSLVSGLSGNTIYFGEGSWLTVV.